Each of the 15 T cell receptor beta chains below was sequenced from the same sample in a study of cytomegalovirus exposure and HLA in healthy donors. The primer mix had 60 Vbeta and 13 Jbeta primers. Produced via immunoSEQ multiplex PCR; TCRdb's table is partial and in-frame only. The sample lists around 150,000 clones, 68% occurring once. The sample was PBMCs. The receptors were sampled from a woman in her thirties or forties in good health and CMV-seropositive.

The DNA of the CDR3 is TGCAGTGCGGGCAGGACTTTAGAGCAGTTCTTC. Protein: CSAGRTLEQFF. This chain links TRBV20-1 with TRBJ2-1, with D possibly matching TRBD2 (5 bases). V lost 6 bases and J 10 bases, leaving 13 bases between the germline ends. Germline assignment: CDR1 DFQATT and CDR2 SNEGSKA (reference sequence). The CDR3 runs to 11 residues.

The CDR3 sequence: CASTTRGINTEAFF. The CDR3, as DNA: TGTGCCAGCACGACCAGGGGGATAAACACTGAAGCTTTCTTT. This rearrangement joins TRBV6-1 to TRBJ1-1; 7 bases align to TRBD1. With V trimmed by 7 bases and J by 2 bases, 7 bases remained unmatched. Looked up from germline, CDR1 is MNHNS and CDR2 is SASEGT. The CDR3 has 14 residues.

DNA for the CDR3: TGTGCCAGCAGCCGCGACGGGACAGGAAACAGCATTCAGTACTTC. This translates into CASSRDGTGNSIQYF. The gene calls are TRBV7-2 and TRBJ2-4, with 8 bases fitting TRBD1. V shed 5 bases, J shed 9 bases, and the junction held 12 bases outside the gene matches. From germline, CDR1 is SGHTA and CDR2 FQGNSA. This CDR3 has 15 amino acids.

The chain uses TRBV28 and TRBJ1-5, with 8 positions matching TRBD1. V shed 5 bases, J shed 11 bases, and the junction held 11 bases outside the gene matches. CDR3 length equals 14 residues. CDR1 is MDHEN, CDR2 SYDVKM, per germline. The CDR3 DNA reads as TGTGCCAGCAGTGAACCAGGGGGCCTCCCGGCCCAGCATTTT. Protein sequence: CASSEPGGLPAQHF.

This clone was counted between two and nine times. The V and J genes are TRBV4-2 and TRBJ1-6, with 11 nucleotides matching TRBD1. The CDR3 extends over 15 amino acids. The junction had 3 bases not matched to a gene; V was cut back by 1 base and J by 10 bases. Germline V lookup: CDR1 LGHNA, CDR2 YNFKEQ. The CDR3 spells CASSQGGTGGSPLHF. CDR3 DNA sequence: TGTGCCAGCAGCCAAGGGGGGACAGGGGGATCACCCCTCCACTTT.

This clone has just a few counts. This chain connects TRBV19 to TRBJ1-3; TRBD1 matches at 9 bases. The germline CDR1 and CDR2 sequences are LNHDA and SQIVND (reference sequence). Germline trimming cut 3 bases from V and 0 bases from J; bases unmatched to any gene: 3. The CDR3 spans 16 residues. CDR3 bases: TGTGCCAGTAGTATCCCGGACAGGGGCTCTGGAAACACCATATATTTT. This encodes CASSIPDRGSGNTIYF.

This clone was seen a few times. The chain is built from TRBV25-1 and TRBJ2-2, with D maybe TRBD2 (5 bases). Germline CDR1 reads MGHDK; CDR2 reads SYGVNS. This CDR3 region has 13 residues. The germline V and J ends were trimmed by 8 bases and 6 bases, with 13 bases remaining between them. CDR3 nucleotide sequence: TGTGCCAGCGGGAGCTCATTCCCCGGGGAGCTGTTTTTT. Amino acids: CASGSSFPGELFF.

V gene TRBV21-1 combines with J gene TRBJ1-6. TRBV21-1 is a pseudogene. The CDR3 is made up of 18 amino acids. CDR3: CASTDRVPGGLVSSPLHF. Here the CDR3 DNA reads TGTGCCAGCACTGATCGAGTCCCGGGGGGATTGGTGAGTTCACCCCTCCACTTT.

The J gene is TRBJ1-2, the V gene TRBV12-2; TRBD1 was called by the table and not checked on the DNA. TRBV12-2 is shown as a pseudogene. The CDR3 sequence is 13 residues long. The CDR3 here is CASRLDLRGGYPF. The CDR3 DNA is TGTGCAAGTCGCTTAGATCTTCGAGGGGGCTACCCCTTC.

This clone has only one observation. DNA of the CDR3: TGTGCCAGCAGCGTCTACGAAGACAACGAGCAGTACTTC. This encodes CASSVYEDNEQYF. The chain uses TRBV9 and TRBJ2-7, with no clear D. The V and J ends lost 2 bases and 5 bases respectively, with 11 bases between them. There are 13 residues in the CDR3. Germline loops: CDR1 SGDLS, CDR2 YYNGEE. The full variable domain, its missing parts supplied by reference TRBV9 and TRBJ2-7, is DSGVTQTPKHLITATGQRVTLRCSPRSGDLSVYWYQQSLDQGLQFLIQYYNGEERAKGNILERFSAQQFPDLHSELNLSSLELGDSALYFCASSVYEDNEQYFGPGTRLTVT.

CDR3 region: CASSYPTLGEQYF. The CDR3 DNA reads TGTGCCAGCAGCTACCCGACTTTGGGCGAGCAGTACTTC. The chain combines TRBV7-9 with TRBJ2-7, with no clear D. CDR1 and CDR2 (germline): SEHNR, FQNEAQ (reference sequence). The CDR3 sequence is 13 residues long. Trimming removed 4 bases at V and 6 bases at J, with 13 bases between. The complete variable domain, with remaining parts taken from reference TRBV7-9 and TRBJ2-7, reads DTGVSQNPRHKITKRGQNVTFRCDPISEHNRLYWYRQTLGQGPEFLTYFQNEAQLEKSRLLSDRFSAERPKGSFSTLEIQRTEQGDSAMYLCASSYPTLGEQYFGPGTRLTVT.

A few counts support this clone. The V call is TRBV5-1, the J call TRBJ2-1, with a possible D match to TRBD1 (6 bases). V was clipped by 4 bases and J by 8 bases, with 7 bases between them. The CDR3 spans 11 residues. From germline, CDR1 is SGHRS and CDR2 YFSETQ. CDR3 bases: TGCGCCAGCAGCAACAGGGATGAGCAGTTCTTC. Amino acids: CASSNRDEQFF.

The chain uses TRBV5-4 and TRBJ2-7; 11 positions agree with TRBD2. V shed 0 bases, J shed 4 bases, and the junction held 3 bases outside the gene matches. Germline CDR1 reads SGHNT; CDR2 reads YYREEE (reference sequence). The CDR3 has 15 amino acids. CDR3 protein: CASSLAVAGGYEQYF. DNA for the CDR3: TGTGCCAGCAGCTTGGCAGTAGCGGGAGGGTACGAGCAGTACTTC.

The chain combines TRBV5-1 with TRBJ2-2; 7 bases fit TRBD1. With 1 base clipped from V and 2 bases from J, the junction kept 5 bases outside the gene matches. Germline V lookup: CDR1 SGHRS, CDR2 YFSETQ. This CDR3 contains 16 residues. The CDR3 loop is CASSLSGTANTGELFF. CDR3 DNA sequence: TGCGCCAGCAGCTTGTCCGGGACAGCAAACACCGGGGAGCTGTTTTTT.

The chain carries TRBV12-5 and TRBJ1-1; the D gene is possibly TRBD1 (5 bases). The CDR3 length is 11 residues. Trimming removed 6 bases from V and 10 bases from J, with 12 bases in between. Germline V CDR1 and CDR2: LGHNT, FRNRAP. The CDR3 nucleotides read TGTGCTAGTGGCCCAGGGTTGGTAGCTTTCTTT. This codes for CASGPGLVAFF.